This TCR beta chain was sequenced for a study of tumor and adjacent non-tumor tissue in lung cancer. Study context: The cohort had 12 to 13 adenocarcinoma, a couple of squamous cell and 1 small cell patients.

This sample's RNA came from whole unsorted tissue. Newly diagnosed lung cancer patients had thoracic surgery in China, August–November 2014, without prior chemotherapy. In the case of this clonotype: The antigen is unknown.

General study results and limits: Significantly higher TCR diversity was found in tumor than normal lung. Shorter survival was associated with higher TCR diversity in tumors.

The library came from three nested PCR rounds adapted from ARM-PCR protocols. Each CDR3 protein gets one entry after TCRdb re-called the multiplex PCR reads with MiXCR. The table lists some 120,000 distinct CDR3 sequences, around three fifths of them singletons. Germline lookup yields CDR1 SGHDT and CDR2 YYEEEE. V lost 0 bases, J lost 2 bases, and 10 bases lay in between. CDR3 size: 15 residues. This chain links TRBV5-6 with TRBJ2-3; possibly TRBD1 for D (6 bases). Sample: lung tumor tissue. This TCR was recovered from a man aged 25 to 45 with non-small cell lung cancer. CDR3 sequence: CASSLEQGLTDTQYF. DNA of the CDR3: TGTGCCAGCAGCTTGGAACAGGGCCTCACAGATACGCAGTATTTT. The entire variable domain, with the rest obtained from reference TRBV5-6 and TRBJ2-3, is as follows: DAGVTQSPTHLIKTRGQQVTLRCSPKSGHDTVSWYQQALGQGPQFIFQYYEEEERQRGNFPDRFSGHQFPNYSSELNVNALLLGDSALYLCASSLEQGLTDTQYFGPGTRLTVL.